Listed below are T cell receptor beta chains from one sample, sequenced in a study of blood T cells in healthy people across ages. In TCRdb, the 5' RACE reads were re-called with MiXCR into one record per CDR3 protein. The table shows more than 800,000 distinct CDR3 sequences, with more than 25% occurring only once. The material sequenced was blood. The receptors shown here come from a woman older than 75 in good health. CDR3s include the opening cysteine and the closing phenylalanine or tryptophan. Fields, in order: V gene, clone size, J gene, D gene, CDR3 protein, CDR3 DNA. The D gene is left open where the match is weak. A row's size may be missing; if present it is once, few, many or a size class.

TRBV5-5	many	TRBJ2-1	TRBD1	CASSPGQGSSYNEQFF	TGTGCCAGCAGCCCAGGACAGGGAAGCTCCTACAATGAGCAGTTCTTC
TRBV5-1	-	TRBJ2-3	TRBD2	CASSLERLAEGHTQYF	TGCGCCAGCAGCTTGGAACGACTAGCCGAAGGGCATACGCAGTATTTT
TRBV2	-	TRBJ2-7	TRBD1	CASKEDRTTYEQYF	TGTGCCAGCAAGGAGGACAGGACCACCTACGAGCAGTACTTC
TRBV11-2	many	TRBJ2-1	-	CASSLRDGKNNEQFF	TGTGCCAGCAGCCTCCGGGACGGGAAAAACAATGAGCAGTTCTTC
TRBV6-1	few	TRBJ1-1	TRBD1	CAIFSGRPTGGSVNTEAFF	TGTGCCATCTTTAGTGGTAGGCCGACAGGGGGTTCGGTGAACACTGAAGCTTTCTTT
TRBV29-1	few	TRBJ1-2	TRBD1	CSASPGTDNYGYTF	TGCAGCGCCTCCCCCGGGACAGATAACTATGGCTACACCTTC
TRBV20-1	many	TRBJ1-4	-	CSASSGISSEKLFF	TGCAGTGCTAGTTCTGGGATTTCGAGTGAAAAACTGTTTTTT
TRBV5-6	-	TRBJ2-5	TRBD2	CVSSLGRVGETQYF	TGTGTCAGCAGCTTGGGGAGGGTCGGAGAGACCCAGTACTTC
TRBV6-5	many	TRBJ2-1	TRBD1	CASSYYTPGQGNEQFF	TGTGCCAGCAGTTACTATACCCCGGGACAGGGCAATGAGCAGTTCTTC
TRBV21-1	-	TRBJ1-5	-	CASSKGKTGKSYKGSSNQPQHF	TGTGCCAGCAGCAAAGGGAAGACAGGGAAGAGCTACAAAGGGTCTAGCAATCAGCCCCAGCATTTT
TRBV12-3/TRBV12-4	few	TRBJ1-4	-	CASSFSGWAGEKLFF	TGTGCCAGCAGTTTTTCAGGATGGGCCGGGGAAAAACTGTTTTTT
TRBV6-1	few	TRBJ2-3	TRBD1	CASTPGQHTDTQYF	TGTGCCAGCACCCCGGGACAGCACACAGATACGCAGTATTTT
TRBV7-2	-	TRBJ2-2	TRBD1	CASSFRGQGFAGELFF	TGTGCCAGCAGCTTTAGGGGACAGGGATTTGCCGGGGAGCTGTTTTTT
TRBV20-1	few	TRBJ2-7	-	CSARALTKVSYEQYF	TGCAGTGCTAGAGCCCTGACAAAAGTTTCCTACGAGCAGTACTTC
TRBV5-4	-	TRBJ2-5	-	CASRPQGEAQYF	TGTGCCAGCAGACCCCAGGGGGAGGCCCAGTACTTC
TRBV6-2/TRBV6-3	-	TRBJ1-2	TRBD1	CASSTTGGRGYTF	TGTGCCAGCAGTACTACAGGGGGCAGGGGCTACACCTTC
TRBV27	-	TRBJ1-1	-	CASSRYRVGTEAFF	TGTGCCAGCAGCCGATACAGGGTAGGGACTGAAGCTTTCTTT
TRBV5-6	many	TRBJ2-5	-	CASSYGTLQETQYF	TGTGCCAGCAGTTACGGGACTTTACAAGAGACCCAGTACTTC
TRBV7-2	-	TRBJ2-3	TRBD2	CASTSTSGGADTQYF	TGTGCCAGCACCTCGACTAGCGGCGGGGCAGATACGCAGTATTTT